The 10 T cell receptor beta chains listed next were all sequenced from one sample in a study of response to subunit inactivated influenza vaccine. Using its own MiXCR run on the RT-PCR reads, TCRdb lists one record per CDR3 protein. The data contain under 950,000 distinct CDR3 sequences, about 20% of them seen just once; the ten biggest clones take up roughly a tenth. Source: PBMCs from blood, taken 5 days after vaccination. Every receptor here comes from a man aged 50 or older who received an inactivated influenza vaccine.

The rearrangement uses TRBV20-1 and TRBJ1-2, with TRBD1 identical over 9 bases. With V trimmed by 1 base and J by 4 bases, 13 bases remained unmatched. From germline, CDR1 is DFQATT and CDR2 SNEGSKA (reference sequence). The CDR3 is made up of 17 amino acids. Here the CDR3 DNA reads TGCAGTGCTAGAGCTGAGGCCGGGACAGGGATATCCTATGGCTACACCTTC. It translates to CSARAEAGTGISYGYTF.

The chain combines TRBV6-5 with TRBJ2-3; D is perhaps TRBD2 (7 bases). V lost 4 bases, J lost 0 bases, and 11 bases lay in between. This CDR3 spans 15 amino acids. Germline CDR1 MNHEY, CDR2 SVGAGI. This CDR3 reads CASSSRGQSTDTQYF. The DNA of the CDR3 is TGTGCCAGCAGTTCGCGGGGGCAGAGCACAGATACGCAGTATTTT.

The chain links TRBV3-1 to TRBJ2-3; TRBD1 or TRBD2 may be the D gene (6 bases each). Germline-derived CDR1 and CDR2 are LGHDT and YNNKEL (reference sequence). The CDR3 has 15 residues. The V gene lost 4 bases and the J gene lost 6 bases, with 17 bases spanning the gap. The CDR3 region has the DNA TGTGCCAGCAGCCCCACGGGGGCCCGGGCGGATACGCAGTATTTT. It is translated as CASSPTGARADTQYF.

The V and J genes are TRBV6-1 and TRBJ2-1; TRBD2 agrees at 8 bases. In germline, CDR1 is MNHNS, CDR2 SASEGT. V lost 7 bases and J lost 2; bases outside the gene matches: 4. The CDR3 runs to 14 residues. DNA for the CDR3: TGTGCCAGCAATCAGCGGGGGACCTACAATGAGCAGTTCTTC. Translating gives CASNQRGTYNEQFF.

V gene TRBV28 combines with J gene TRBJ1-1; 10 bases line up with TRBD1. J gave up 10 bases and V 8 bases, and 13 bases lay outside the gene matches. The CDR3 totals 14 residues. Germline CDR1 reads MDHEN; CDR2 reads SYDVKM. In DNA, the CDR3 is TGTGCCAGCTCCCGCCGACAGGGGGCATGGGTAGCTTTCTTT. This codes for CASSRRQGAWVAFF.

This clonotype was seen a few times. J is TRBJ1-1 and V is TRBV6-2 or TRBV6-3, with 7 bases that match TRBD1. The CDR3 has 22 residues. Germline assignment: CDR1 MNHEY and CDR2 SVGEGT. J was trimmed by 7 bases and V by 2 bases; bases with no gene match: 31. In DNA form, the CDR3 reads TGTGCCAGCAGTTACACCCTTGACAGGGAGAATAGGTTGATTTCCCTTTTGGATGAAGCTTTCTTT. This encodes CASSYTLDRENRLISLLDEAFF.

There are a few counts of this clonotype. This chain uses TRBV5-1 with TRBJ2-7, with 8 positions matching TRBD2. Trimming took 2 bases from V and 1 from J; bases not matched to a gene: 8. The CDR3 has 16 amino acids. Germline values: CDR1 SGHRS, CDR2 YFSETQ. The CDR3 nucleotides read TGCGCCAGCAGCTTTCTGGAGCGGGAGCGTTCCTACGAGCAGTACTTC. Amino acid sequence: CASSFLERERSYEQYF.

This clonotype came up a few times. The chain recombines TRBV5-1 with TRBJ2-7, with D maybe TRBD1 (6 bases). CDR1 and CDR2 from the germline V gene are SGHRS and YFSETQ. The ends were cut back, 0 bases at V and 6 bases at J, with 10 bases in the middle. The CDR3 loop spans 13 amino acids. The CDR3: CASSLVSGAEQYF. For the CDR3, the DNA is TGCGCCAGCAGCTTGGTGTCAGGGGCCGAGCAGTACTTC. Based on the CDR3 plus reference TRBV5-1 and TRBJ2-7, the full variable domain is KAGVTQTPRYLIKTRGQQVTLSCSPISGHRSVSWYQQTPGQGLQFLFEYFSETQRNKGNFPGRFSGRQFSNSRSEMNVSTLELGDSALYLCASSLVSGAEQYFGPGTRLTVT.

This clonotype has a handful of counts. V and J are TRBV5-1 and TRBJ2-7; D unclear. The CDR3 is 15 residues long. Germline-derived CDR1 and CDR2 are SGHRS and YFSETQ. Deletions cut 1 base from V and 6 bases from J, with 17 bases between. The CDR3 DNA sequence: TGCGCCAGCAGCTTGAACAGAGACCCCTTGGGCGAGCAGTACTTC. Its protein product is CASSLNRDPLGEQYF.

This clonotype appeared a few times. The chain uses TRBV5-6 and TRBJ2-3; D unclear. CDR1 is SGHDT, CDR2 YYEEEE, per germline. The CDR3 covers 14 residues. V lost 4 bases and J lost 1, with 10 bases in between. This chain's CDR3 is CASSPPDGTDTQYF. The DNA of the CDR3 is TGTGCCAGCAGCCCCCCGGATGGCACAGATACGCAGTATTTT. Looking up the rest from reference TRBV5-6 and TRBJ2-3 gives the full variable domain: DAGVTQSPTHLIKTRGQQVTLRCSPKSGHDTVSWYQQALGQGPQFIFQYYEEEERQRGNFPDRFSGHQFPNYSSELNVNALLLGDSALYLCASSPPDGTDTQYFGPGTRLTVL.